This T cell receptor (beta chain) was obtained from a study of CD8 T cells in ankylosing spondylitis. General study results and limits: Apparently characteristic of ankylosing spondylitis blood was a TCR beta motif (under ten highly homologous variants).

Germline trimming cut 3 bases from V and 4 bases from J; bases unmatched to any gene: 5. The CDR3 has 14 amino acids. Germline values: CDR1 DFQATT, CDR2 SNEGSKA (reference sequence). Note on this clonotype: Its antigen remains unknown.

TCRdb redid the calling of the 5' RACE reads with MiXCR, one entry per CDR3 protein. The sample carries some 200,000 distinct CDR3 sequences, 10% to 15% recorded once. This clonotype originated in a male donor with ankylosing spondylitis or in good health (not recorded which). V usage is TRBV20-1 and J usage is TRBJ2-3; 9 nucleotides align to TRBD1. Sequenced sample: blood, either unsorted or a sorted T cell fraction (not recorded which). The DNA of the CDR3 is TGCAGTGCTAGGCCGGGACAGGGCCCAGATACGCAGTATTTT. This translates into CSARPGQGPDTQYF.